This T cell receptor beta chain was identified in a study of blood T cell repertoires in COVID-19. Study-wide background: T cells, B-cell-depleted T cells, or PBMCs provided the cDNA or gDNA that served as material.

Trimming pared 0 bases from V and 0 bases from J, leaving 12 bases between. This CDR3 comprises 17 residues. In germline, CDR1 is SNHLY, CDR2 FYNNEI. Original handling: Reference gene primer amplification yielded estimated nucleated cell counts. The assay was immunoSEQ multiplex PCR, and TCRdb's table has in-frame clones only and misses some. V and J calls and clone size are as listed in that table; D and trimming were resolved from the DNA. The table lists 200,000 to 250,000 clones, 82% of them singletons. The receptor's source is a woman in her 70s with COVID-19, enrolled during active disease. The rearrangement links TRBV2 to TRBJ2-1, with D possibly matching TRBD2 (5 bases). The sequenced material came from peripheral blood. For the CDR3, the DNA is TGTGCCAGCAGTGAAGCTCGGCGAGGGAGCTCCTACAATGAGCAGTTCTTC. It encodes CASSEARRGSSYNEQFF.